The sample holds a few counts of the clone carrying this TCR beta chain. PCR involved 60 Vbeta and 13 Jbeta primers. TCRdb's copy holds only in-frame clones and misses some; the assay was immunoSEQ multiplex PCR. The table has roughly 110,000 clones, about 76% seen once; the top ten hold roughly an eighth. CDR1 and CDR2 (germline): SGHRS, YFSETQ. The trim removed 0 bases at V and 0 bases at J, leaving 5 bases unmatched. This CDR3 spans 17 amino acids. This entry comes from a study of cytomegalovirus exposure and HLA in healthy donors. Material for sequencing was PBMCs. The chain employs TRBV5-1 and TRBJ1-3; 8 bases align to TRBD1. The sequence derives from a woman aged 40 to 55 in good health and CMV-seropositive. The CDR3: CASSLASGQASGNTIYF. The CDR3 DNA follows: TGCGCCAGCAGCTTGGCCTCGGGACAGGCCTCTGGAAACACCATATATTTT.